This TCR beta chain was obtained from a study of blood T cell repertoires in COVID-19. Trimming left V 0 bases short and J 4 bases short, with 10 bases between. The germline gives CDR1 SGDLS, CDR2 YYNGEE. The CDR3 is 14 residues long. Ages ranged from about 18 to 89 years, with residence in more than 20 US areas. Methods used by the authors: Reference gene primer amplification gave estimated nucleated cell counts. Sequencing used immunoSEQ multiplex PCR; TCRdb keeps in-frame clones, though not all of them. V and J calls and clone size are as listed in that table; D and trimming were resolved from the DNA. Of roughly 380,000 clones detected, roughly 87% appear once; the ten largest clones hold 2.5% to 3%.

The V gene is TRBV9, the J gene TRBJ1-1; TRBD1 might be the D (5 bases). Specimen: PBMCs or T cells enriched from blood (not recorded which). The source is a woman under 40 who had recovered from COVID-19. DNA for the CDR3: TGTGCCAGCAGCGTAGCAGGGAAGGGCACTGAAGCTTTCTTT. Translation gives CASSVAGKGTEAFF.